These 25 T cell receptor beta chains share one sample of origin, sequenced in a study of shared clonotypes between healthy human individuals. Some clones are missing from TCRdb's copy, which holds only in-frame ones; the method was immunoSEQ multiplex PCR. Counted here are under 2.5 million clones, 85% to 95% occurring once; the ten biggest clones make up more than 0.35%. What was sequenced was naive CD4+ T cells from PBMCs. Subset defined: CD45RA+ positively selected. The receptor set was obtained from a man younger than 30 in good health. Some clones in this sample may be carry-over from other donors' samples.

The chain is built from TRBV6-5 and TRBJ2-7; weak D call: TRBD2 (5 bases). V dropped 4 bases and J dropped 1 base, with 17 bases sitting between them. CDR1 is MNHEY, CDR2 SVGAGI, per germline. The CDR3 extends over 16 amino acids. The CDR3 DNA reads as TGTGCCAGCAGTTCGGGATCCCCAGTTCAGTCCTACGAGCAGTACTTC. Amino acids: CASSSGSPVQSYEQYF.

The V call is TRBV5-1, the J call TRBJ1-5, with 9 bases lining up with TRBD1. CDR3 length equals 15 residues. Germline V gene data show CDR1 as SGHRS and CDR2 as YFSETQ. With 4 bases clipped from V and 5 bases from J, the junction kept 7 bases outside the gene matches. CDR3 coding DNA: TGCGCCAGCAGCCCGGGACAGGGAACGGATCAGCCCCAGCATTTT. Translation: CASSPGQGTDQPQHF.

This chain links TRBV5-8 with TRBJ2-7; TRBD1 or TRBD2 may be the D gene (5 bases each). Germline CDR1 reads SGHTS; CDR2 reads YDEGEE. The CDR3 is made up of 14 amino acids. Trimming removed 3 bases from V and 0 bases from J, with 10 bases in between. The CDR3 DNA sequence: TGTGCCAGCAGCTCCTCAGGGAGCTCCTACGAGCAGTACTTC. It encodes CASSSSGSSYEQYF.

The J gene is TRBJ2-3, the V gene TRBV29-1; either TRBD1 or TRBD2 may supply D (5 bases each). CDR3 length: 13 amino acids. CDR1 is SQVTM and CDR2 is ANQGSEA in the germline V gene. Trimming shortened V by 4 bases and J by 3 bases, and 11 bases separated the two germline ends. The CDR3, as DNA: TGCAGCGTTGTCTCCTGGGGGACAGATACGCAGTATTTT. Amino acids: CSVVSWGTDTQYF.

This clone was recorded a few times. This sequence joins TRBV2 and TRBJ1-2; 8 bases match TRBD1. The V gene end was trimmed by 9 bases and the J gene end by 2 bases; junction bases not matched to a gene: 2. Per germline, CDR1 SNHLY and CDR2 FYNNEI. This CDR3 spans 12 amino acids. The CDR3 region has the DNA TGTGCCAGTAACAGGGGGAACTATGGCTACACCTTC. This sequence encodes CASNRGNYGYTF.

The V gene is TRBV2, the J gene TRBJ2-7; D is perhaps TRBD2 (5 bases). The V end lost 5 bases, the J end lost 0 bases, and 14 bases lay between the germline ends. The germline gives CDR1 SNHLY, CDR2 FYNNEI. The CDR3 runs 15 residues. The CDR3 sequence: CASSPTTLYSYEQYF. The CDR3 nucleotides read TGTGCCAGCAGTCCGACTACCTTATACTCCTACGAGCAGTACTTC.

This sequence joins TRBV5-4 and TRBJ1-2, with no clear D. Trimming removed 0 bases from V and 6 bases from J, with 9 bases in between. The CDR3 sequence is 13 residues long. Germline-derived CDR1 and CDR2 are SGHNT and YYREEE (reference sequence). The CDR3, as DNA: TGTGCCAGCAGCTTGGGGGGAAGGGATGGCTACACCTTC. Protein: CASSLGGRDGYTF.

CDR3 nucleotides: TGCAGCGTTGAAGCCCCAGGGTTGGGGAAAAGGGAGACCCAGTACTTC. Translated: CSVEAPGLGKRETQYF. This rearrangement joins TRBV29-1 to TRBJ2-5, with a tentative D call TRBD1 (5 bases). Looked up from germline, CDR1 is SQVTM and CDR2 is ANQGSEA. V was trimmed by 1 base and J by 5 bases, leaving 20 bases between them. This CDR3 spans 16 amino acids.

The J gene is TRBJ2-7, the V gene TRBV28; 9 nucleotides align to TRBD1. This CDR3 has 11 amino acids. Germline trimming cut 5 bases from V and 10 bases from J; bases unmatched to any gene: 3. Germline CDR1 MDHEN, CDR2 SYDVKM. CDR3 coding DNA: TGTGCCAGCAGTCTACAGGGGGCACAGTACTTC. It is translated as CASSLQGAQYF.

The V and J genes are TRBV28 and TRBJ2-7; weak D call: TRBD2 (5 bases). Germline V gene lookup returns CDR1 MDHEN and CDR2 SYDVKM. The CDR3 runs 14 residues. Trimming took off 3 bases at V and 2 bases at J, with 11 bases between the two ends. The CDR3 DNA reads as TGTGCCAGCAGTTTTTCGTCCGGGACCTACGAGCAGTACTTC. Amino acid sequence: CASSFSSGTYEQYF. Full variable domain (outside the CDR3, taken from reference TRBV28 and TRBJ2-7): DVKVTQSSRYLVKRTGEKVFLECVQDMDHENMFWYRQDPGLGLRLIYFSYDVKMKEKGDIPEGYSVSREKKERFSLILESASTNQTSMYLCASSFSSGTYEQYFGPGTRLTVT.

For this clone: The sample carries other DNA sequences with the same CDR3. This sequence joins TRBV28 and TRBJ1-3; 7 bases align to TRBD1. Trimming at V came to 4 bases and at J to 0 bases, leaving 3 bases not matched to a gene. CDR1 and CDR2 (germline): MDHEN, SYDVKM. This CDR3 contains 15 residues. The CDR3 region is CASSSGQSSGNTIYF. CDR3 sequence (DNA): TGTGCCAGCAGTTCGGGACAGAGCTCTGGAAACACCATATATTTT. The whole variable domain, remainder taken from reference TRBV28 and TRBJ1-3, is DVKVTQSSRYLVKRTGEKVFLECVQDMDHENMFWYRQDPGLGLRLIYFSYDVKMKEKGDIPEGYSVSREKKERFSLILESASTNQTSMYLCASSSGQSSGNTIYFGEGSWLTVV.

This clone has only one observation. Other DNA sequences from this sample encode an identical CDR3 as well. The CDR3, as DNA: TGTGCCAGCCTGCGAGTGAACACTGAAGCTTTCTTT. Translated, it gives CASLRVNTEAFF. The chain links TRBV28 to TRBJ1-1; D remains ambiguous. The CDR3 extends over 12 amino acids. Trimming left V 8 bases short and J 0 bases short, with 7 bases between. Germline V gives CDR1 MDHEN, CDR2 SYDVKM.

V is TRBV5-1 and J is TRBJ2-5, with 8 bases matching TRBD1. This CDR3 is 15 amino acids long. The V gene's germline CDR1 is SGHRS and CDR2 YFSETQ. The V gene end was trimmed by 4 bases and the J gene end by 2 bases; junction bases not matched to a gene: 7. The CDR3 region is CASSLQRQGQETQYF. The CDR3 DNA follows: TGCGCCAGCAGCCTACAACGACAGGGGCAAGAGACCCAGTACTTC.

The rearrangement links TRBV28 to TRBJ2-3; D unresolved. The V gene's germline CDR1 is MDHEN and CDR2 SYDVKM. The CDR3 spans 14 residues. Trimming took off 6 bases at V and 9 bases at J, with 19 bases between the two ends. CDR3 nucleotides: TGTGCCAGCAGCCTCCCCCGAAGCCCCAGGACGCAGTATTTT. It encodes CASSLPRSPRTQYF.

This sequence joins TRBV14 and TRBJ1-2; D possibly corresponds to TRBD1 (6 bases). Trimming stripped 5 bases from V and 3 bases from J, with 13 bases between. The germline CDR1 and CDR2 sequences are SGHDN and FVKESK. The CDR3 consists of 14 residues. CDR3 nucleotide sequence: TGTGCCAGCAGCACCCGACAGGACTACTATGGCTACACCTTC. This translates into CASSTRQDYYGYTF.

Remarks on this clone: Other nucleotide sequences in the sample specify the same CDR3. The chain combines TRBV5-1 with TRBJ1-3; D uncertain. The CDR3 is made up of 15 amino acids. Germline loops: CDR1 SGHRS, CDR2 YFSETQ. V shed 0 bases and J shed 0 bases, with 7 bases lying between them. In nucleotides, the CDR3 is TGCGCCAGCAGCTTGGGGGCCAGCTCTGGAAACACCATATATTTT. Its translation: CASSLGASSGNTIYF.

V usage is TRBV7-8 and J usage is TRBJ2-7; D gene ambiguous. The V gene lost 5 bases and the J gene lost 1 base, with 21 bases spanning the gap. The CDR3 covers 17 residues. Germline V gene data show CDR1 as SGHVS and CDR2 as FQNEAQ. The CDR3 DNA reads TGTGCCAGCAGCCCCATAGGTGACCCATCTGGGTCCTACGAGCAGTACTTC. Its translation: CASSPIGDPSGSYEQYF.

For this clone: At the DNA level, this CDR3 is encoded by other sequences in the same sample as well. The V gene is TRBV28, the J gene TRBJ1-4; D call uncertain. The CDR3 consists of 13 residues. CDR1 and CDR2 from the germline V gene are MDHEN and SYDVKM. V lost 6 bases and J 2 bases, leaving 7 bases between the germline ends. The CDR3 DNA is TGTGCCAGCAGGCCTGGCACTAATGAAAAACTGTTTTTT. It translates to CASRPGTNEKLFF.

A remark on this clone: This sample includes further DNA sequences coding for the same CDR3. The rearrangement joins TRBV7-3 to TRBJ2-1; D perhaps matches TRBD1 (5 bases). There are 12 residues in the CDR3. With 1 base removed from V and 9 bases from J, the gap between germline ends came to 7 bases. CDR1 is SGHTA and CDR2 is FQGTGA in the germline V gene. The CDR3 here is CASSLRGGEQFF. The DNA of the CDR3 is TGTGCCAGCAGCTTAAGGGGCGGTGAGCAGTTCTTC.

The chain has TRBV5-4 and TRBJ2-3, with 10 nucleotides matching TRBD2. The germline CDR1 and CDR2 sequences are SGHNT and YYREEE (reference sequence). The CDR3 spans 14 residues. J lost 5 bases, V lost 5 bases, and 5 bases had no gene match. CDR3 nucleotides: TGTGCCAGCAGTCTTACTAGCGGGAAAGATACGCAGTATTTT. Encoded protein: CASSLTSGKDTQYF.

The chain employs TRBV4-2 and TRBJ1-5; tentatively, D is TRBD1 (6 bases). The CDR3 has 16 residues. Germline V CDR1 and CDR2: LGHNA, YNFKEQ. V was cut by 4 bases and J by 4 bases, with 17 bases left in between. The CDR3 loop is CASSPGDLERNQPQHF. In nucleotides, the CDR3 is TGTGCCAGCAGCCCAGGGGACCTCGAAAGGAATCAGCCCCAGCATTTT.

The V and J genes are TRBV4-1 and TRBJ2-1; tentative D call: TRBD2 (6 bases). CDR3 length: 17 residues. CDR1 MGHRA and CDR2 YSYEKL come from the germline V gene. Between the trimmed V and J ends, which lost 3 bases and 3 bases, there was a span of 18 bases. In nucleotides, the CDR3 is TGCGCCAGCAGCCATGACTTAACAGCGGAGGGCTACAATGAGCAGTTCTTC. The encoded protein is CASSHDLTAEGYNEQFF.

This chain joins TRBV9 and TRBJ2-7, with 7 bases fitting TRBD2. Germline V gene lookup returns CDR1 SGDLS and CDR2 YYNGEE. CDR3 length: 16 amino acids. After removal of 1 base from V and 6 bases from J, the junction contained 13 bases not matched to a gene. CDR3 in DNA: TGTGCCAGCAGCGTATCCCCAGCGGGATACGGTAGCGAGCAGTACTTC. It yields the protein CASSVSPAGYGSEQYF.

The V gene is TRBV2, the J gene TRBJ2-5; a possible D gene is TRBD2 (6 bases). Trimming cost V 6 bases and J 2 bases, with 31 bases left between them. This CDR3 spans 20 amino acids. The germline gives CDR1 SNHLY, CDR2 FYNNEI. The CDR3 protein is CASRNPPGLWGVGGQETQYF. CDR3 DNA: TGTGCCAGCAGAAACCCGCCGGGACTTTGGGGGGTTGGGGGACAAGAGACCCAGTACTTC.

The chain carries TRBV30 and TRBJ2-1; D is unresolved. Trimming stripped 0 bases from V and 5 bases from J, with 14 bases between. The CDR3 has 15 amino acids. The germline V gene has CDR1 GTSNPN and CDR2 SVGIG (reference sequence). The CDR3 is CAWSVFGSSHNEQFF. DNA for the CDR3: TGTGCCTGGAGTGTATTCGGTAGCAGCCACAATGAGCAGTTCTTC.